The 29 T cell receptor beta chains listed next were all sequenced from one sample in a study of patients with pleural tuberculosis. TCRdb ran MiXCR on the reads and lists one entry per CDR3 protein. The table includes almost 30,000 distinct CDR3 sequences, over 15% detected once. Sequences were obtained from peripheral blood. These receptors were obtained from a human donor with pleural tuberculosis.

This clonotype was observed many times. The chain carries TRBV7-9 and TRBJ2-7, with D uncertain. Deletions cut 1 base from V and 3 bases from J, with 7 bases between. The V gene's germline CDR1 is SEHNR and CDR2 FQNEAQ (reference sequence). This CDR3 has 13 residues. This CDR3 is CASSLETNYEQYF. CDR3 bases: TGTGCCAGCAGCTTAGAGACAAACTACGAGCAGTACTTC.

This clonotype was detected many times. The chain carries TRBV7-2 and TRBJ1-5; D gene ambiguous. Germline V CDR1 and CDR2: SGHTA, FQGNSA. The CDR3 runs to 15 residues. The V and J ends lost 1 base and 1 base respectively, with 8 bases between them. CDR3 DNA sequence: TGTGCCAGCAGCTTAGAGTTCATGAGCAATCAGCCCCAGCATTTT. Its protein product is CASSLEFMSNQPQHF.

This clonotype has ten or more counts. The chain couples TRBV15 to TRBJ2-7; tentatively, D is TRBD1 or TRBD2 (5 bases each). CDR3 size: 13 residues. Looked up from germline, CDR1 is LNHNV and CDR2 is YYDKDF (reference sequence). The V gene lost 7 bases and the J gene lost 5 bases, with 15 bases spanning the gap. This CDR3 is CATNTGRPDEQYF. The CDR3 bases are TGTGCCACCAACACGGGACGGCCTGACGAGCAGTACTTC.

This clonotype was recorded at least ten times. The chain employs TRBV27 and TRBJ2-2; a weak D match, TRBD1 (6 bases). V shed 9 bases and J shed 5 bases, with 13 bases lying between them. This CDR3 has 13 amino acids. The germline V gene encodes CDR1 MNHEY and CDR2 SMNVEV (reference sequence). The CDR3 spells CASTYRETGELFF. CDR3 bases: TGTGCCAGTACATACAGGGAAACCGGGGAGCTGTTTTTT.

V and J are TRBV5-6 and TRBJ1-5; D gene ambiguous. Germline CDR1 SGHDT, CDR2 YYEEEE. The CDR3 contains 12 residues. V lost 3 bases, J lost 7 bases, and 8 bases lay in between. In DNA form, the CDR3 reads TGTGCCAGCAGCTCCGCGGCACAGCCCCAGCATTTT. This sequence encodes CASSSAAQPQHF.

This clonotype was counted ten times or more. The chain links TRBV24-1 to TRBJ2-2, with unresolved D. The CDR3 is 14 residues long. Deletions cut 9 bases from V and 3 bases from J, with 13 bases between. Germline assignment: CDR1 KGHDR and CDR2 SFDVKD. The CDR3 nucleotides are TGTGCCACCTCGGGCAGCGCTTACACCGGGGAGCTGTTTTTT. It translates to CATSGSAYTGELFF.

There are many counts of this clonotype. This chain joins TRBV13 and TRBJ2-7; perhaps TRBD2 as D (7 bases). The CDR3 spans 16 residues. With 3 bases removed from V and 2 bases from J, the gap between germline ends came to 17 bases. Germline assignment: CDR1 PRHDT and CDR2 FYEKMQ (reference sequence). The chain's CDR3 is CASSLGQRGGAYEQYF. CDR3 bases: TGTGCCAGCAGCTTGGGACAAAGGGGGGGAGCCTACGAGCAGTACTTC.

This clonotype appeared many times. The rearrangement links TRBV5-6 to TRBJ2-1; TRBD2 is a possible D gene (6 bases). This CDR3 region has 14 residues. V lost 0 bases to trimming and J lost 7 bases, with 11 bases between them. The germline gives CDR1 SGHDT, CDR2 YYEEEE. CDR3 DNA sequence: TGTGCCAGCAGCTTGGTGAGCGGGTGGAATGAGCAGTTCTTC. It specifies CASSLVSGWNEQFF.

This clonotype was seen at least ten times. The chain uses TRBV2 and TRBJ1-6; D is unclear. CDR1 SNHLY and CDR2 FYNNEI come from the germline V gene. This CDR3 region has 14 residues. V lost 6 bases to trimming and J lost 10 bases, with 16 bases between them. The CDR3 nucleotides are TGTGCCAGCAGCATGCCGGCGTCCGGGTCACCCCTCCACTTT. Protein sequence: CASSMPASGSPLHF. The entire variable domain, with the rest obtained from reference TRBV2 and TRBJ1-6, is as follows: EPEVTQTPSHQVTQMGQEVILRCVPISNHLYFYWYRQILGQKVEFLVSFYNNEISEKSEIFDDQFSVERPDGSNFTLKIRSTKLEDSAMYFCASSMPASGSPLHFGNGTRLTVT.

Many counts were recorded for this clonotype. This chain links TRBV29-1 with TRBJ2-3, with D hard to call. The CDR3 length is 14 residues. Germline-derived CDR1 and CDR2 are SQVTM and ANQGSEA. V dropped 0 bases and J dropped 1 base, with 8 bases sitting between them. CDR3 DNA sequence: TGCAGCGTTGAAGATCTGGTTCGCACAGATACGCAGTATTTT. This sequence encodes CSVEDLVRTDTQYF.

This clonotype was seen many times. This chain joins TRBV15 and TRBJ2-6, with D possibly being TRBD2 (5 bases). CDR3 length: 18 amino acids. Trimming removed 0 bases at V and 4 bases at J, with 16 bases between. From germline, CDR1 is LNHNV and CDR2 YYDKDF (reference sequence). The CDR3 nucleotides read TGTGCCACCAGCAGAGATTTTGGACTGTCCCCCGGGGCCAACGTCCTGACTTTC. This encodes CATSRDFGLSPGANVLTF.

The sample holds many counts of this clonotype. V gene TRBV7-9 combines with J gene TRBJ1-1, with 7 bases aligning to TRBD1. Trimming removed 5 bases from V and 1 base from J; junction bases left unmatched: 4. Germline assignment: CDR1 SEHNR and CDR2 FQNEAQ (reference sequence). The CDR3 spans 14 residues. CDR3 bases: TGTGCCAGCAGCGGTACAGGGGCGAACACTGAAGCTTTCTTT. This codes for CASSGTGANTEAFF. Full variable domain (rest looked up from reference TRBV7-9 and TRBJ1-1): DTGVSQNPRHKITKRGQNVTFRCDPISEHNRLYWYRQTLGQGPEFLTYFQNEAQLEKSRLLSDRFSAERPKGSFSTLEIQRTEQGDSAMYLCASSGTGANTEAFFGQGTRLTVV.

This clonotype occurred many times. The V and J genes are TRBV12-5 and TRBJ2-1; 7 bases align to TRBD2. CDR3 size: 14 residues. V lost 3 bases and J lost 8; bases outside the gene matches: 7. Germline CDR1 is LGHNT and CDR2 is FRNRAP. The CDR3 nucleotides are TGTGCTAGTGGTTTTGGGCGGGAGTCCGATGAGCAGTTCTTC. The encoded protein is CASGFGRESDEQFF.

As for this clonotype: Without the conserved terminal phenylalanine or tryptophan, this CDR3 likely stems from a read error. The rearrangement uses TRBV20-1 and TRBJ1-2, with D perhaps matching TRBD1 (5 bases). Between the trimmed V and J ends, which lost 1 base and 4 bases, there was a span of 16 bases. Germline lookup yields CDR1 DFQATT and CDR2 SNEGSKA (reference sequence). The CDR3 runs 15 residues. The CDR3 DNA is TGCAGTGCTAGAGCCCCGGGGCTCACACTCTATGGCTACACCTCC. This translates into CSARAPGLTLYGYTS.

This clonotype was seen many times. The CDR3 protein is CASSEAGGRPDTQYF. CDR3 coding DNA: TGTGCCAGCAGTGAAGCGGGGGGGCGCCCAGATACGCAGTATTTT. This chain joins TRBV6-1 and TRBJ2-3; D is perhaps TRBD2 (7 bases). This CDR3 comprises 15 residues. The V end lost 0 bases, the J end lost 4 bases, and 11 bases lay between the germline ends. Per the germline V gene, CDR1 is MNHNS and CDR2 is SASEGT.

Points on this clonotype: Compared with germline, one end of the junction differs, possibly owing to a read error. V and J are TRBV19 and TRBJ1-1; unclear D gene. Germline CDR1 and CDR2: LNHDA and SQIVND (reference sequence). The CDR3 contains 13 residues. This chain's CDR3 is CSSIIDGGTEAFF. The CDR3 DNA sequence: TGTTCCAGTATTATAGATGGAGGCACTGAAGCTTTCTTT.

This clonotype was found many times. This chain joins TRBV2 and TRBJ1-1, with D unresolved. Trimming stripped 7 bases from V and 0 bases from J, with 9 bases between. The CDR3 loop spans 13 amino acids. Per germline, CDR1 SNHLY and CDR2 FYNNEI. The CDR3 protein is CASTRSLNTEAFF. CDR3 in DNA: TGTGCCAGCACCCGGTCGTTGAACACTGAAGCTTTCTTT.

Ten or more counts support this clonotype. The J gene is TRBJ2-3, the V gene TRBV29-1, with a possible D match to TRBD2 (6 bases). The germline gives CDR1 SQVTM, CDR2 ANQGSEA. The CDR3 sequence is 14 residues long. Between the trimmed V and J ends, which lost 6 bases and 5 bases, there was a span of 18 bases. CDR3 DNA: TGCAGCGTGATAGGGACTCTTCGATTAGATACGCAGTATTTT. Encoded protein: CSVIGTLRLDTQYF.

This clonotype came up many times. DNA of the CDR3: TGCGCCAGCAGCCAGGGGAGACAACTCTACGAGCAGTACTTC. The encoded protein is CASSQGRQLYEQYF. The rearrangement uses TRBV4-3 and TRBJ2-7; the D gene is possibly TRBD2 (5 bases). The V end was cut by 3 bases, the J end by 3 bases, with 12 bases between. There are 14 residues in the CDR3. Germline CDR1 LGHNA, CDR2 YSLEER.

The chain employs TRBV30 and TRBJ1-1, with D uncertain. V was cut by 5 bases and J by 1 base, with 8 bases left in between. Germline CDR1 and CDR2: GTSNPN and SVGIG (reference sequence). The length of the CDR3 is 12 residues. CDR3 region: CAWGRPNTEAFF. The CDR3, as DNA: TGTGCCTGGGGTAGACCGAACACTGAAGCTTTCTTT. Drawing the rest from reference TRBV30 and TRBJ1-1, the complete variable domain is SQTIHQWPATLVQPVGSPLSLECTVEGTSNPNLYWYRQAAGRGLQLLFYSVGIGQISSEVPQNLSASRPQDRQFILSSKKLLLSDSGFYLCAWGRPNTEAFFGQGTRLTVV.

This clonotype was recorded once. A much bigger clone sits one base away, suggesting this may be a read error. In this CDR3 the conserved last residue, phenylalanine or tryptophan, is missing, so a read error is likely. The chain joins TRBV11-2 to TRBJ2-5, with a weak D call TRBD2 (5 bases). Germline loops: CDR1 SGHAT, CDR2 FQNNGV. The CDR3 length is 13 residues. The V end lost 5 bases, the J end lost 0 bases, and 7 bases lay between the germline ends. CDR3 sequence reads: CASSRGYQETQYY. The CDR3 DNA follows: TGTGCCAGCAGCCGAGGGTACCAAGAGACCCAGTACTAC.

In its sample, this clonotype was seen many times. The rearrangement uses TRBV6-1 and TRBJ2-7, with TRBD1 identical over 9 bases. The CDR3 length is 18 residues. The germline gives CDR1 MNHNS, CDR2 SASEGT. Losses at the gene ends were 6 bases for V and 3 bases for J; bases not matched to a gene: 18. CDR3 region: CASSPWDRVRTGVYEQYF. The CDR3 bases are TGTGCCAGCAGCCCCTGGGACAGGGTGAGAACGGGAGTCTACGAGCAGTACTTC.

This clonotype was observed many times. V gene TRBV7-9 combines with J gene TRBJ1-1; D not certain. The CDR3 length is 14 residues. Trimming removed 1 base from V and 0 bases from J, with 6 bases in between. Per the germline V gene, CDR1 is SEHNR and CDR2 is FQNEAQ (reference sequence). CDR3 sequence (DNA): TGTGCCAGCAGCTTAGTCTTTTTGAACACTGAAGCTTTCTTT. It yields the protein CASSLVFLNTEAFF.

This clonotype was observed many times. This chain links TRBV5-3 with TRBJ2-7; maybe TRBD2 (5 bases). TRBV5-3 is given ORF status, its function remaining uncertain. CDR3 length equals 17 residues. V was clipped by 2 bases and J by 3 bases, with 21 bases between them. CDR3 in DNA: TGTGCCAGAAGCTTTCACGGGTTCGGGGATCTAAACTACGAGCAGTACTTC. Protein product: CARSFHGFGDLNYEQYF.

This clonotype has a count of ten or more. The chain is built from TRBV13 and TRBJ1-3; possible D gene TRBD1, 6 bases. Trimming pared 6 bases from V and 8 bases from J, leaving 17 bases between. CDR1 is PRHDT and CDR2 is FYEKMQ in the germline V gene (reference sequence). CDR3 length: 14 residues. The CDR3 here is CASSLTGAPDTIYF. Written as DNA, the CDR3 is TGTGCCAGCAGTTTGACGGGGGCTCCGGACACCATATATTTT. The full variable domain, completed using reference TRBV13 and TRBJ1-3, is AAGVIQSPRHLIKEKRETATLKCYPIPRHDTVYWYQQGPGQDPQFLISFYEKMQSDKGSIPDRFSAQQFSDYHSELNMSSLELGDSALYFCASSLTGAPDTIYFGEGSWLTVV.

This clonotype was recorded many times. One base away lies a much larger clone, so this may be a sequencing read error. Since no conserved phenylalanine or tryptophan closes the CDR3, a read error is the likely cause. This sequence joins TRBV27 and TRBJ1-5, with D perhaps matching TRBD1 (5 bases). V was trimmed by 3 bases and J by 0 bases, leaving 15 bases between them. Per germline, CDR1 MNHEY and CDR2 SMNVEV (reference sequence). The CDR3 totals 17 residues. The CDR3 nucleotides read TGTGCCAGCAGTTTGGGGGGACGGACCTATAGCAATCAGCCCCAGCATCTT. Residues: CASSLGGRTYSNQPQHL.

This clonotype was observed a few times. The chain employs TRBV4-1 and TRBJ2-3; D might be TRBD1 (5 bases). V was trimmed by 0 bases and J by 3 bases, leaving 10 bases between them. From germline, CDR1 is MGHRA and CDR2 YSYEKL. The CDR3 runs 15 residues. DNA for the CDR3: TGCGCCAGCAGCCAAGACAGGGTCCCAACAGATACGCAGTATTTT. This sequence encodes CASSQDRVPTDTQYF.

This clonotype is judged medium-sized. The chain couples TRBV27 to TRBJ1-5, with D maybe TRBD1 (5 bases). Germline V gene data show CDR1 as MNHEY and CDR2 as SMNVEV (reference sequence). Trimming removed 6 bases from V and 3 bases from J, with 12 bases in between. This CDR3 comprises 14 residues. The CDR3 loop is CASSTQAYNQPQHF. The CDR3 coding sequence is TGTGCCAGCAGCACACAGGCCTACAATCAGCCCCAGCATTTT.

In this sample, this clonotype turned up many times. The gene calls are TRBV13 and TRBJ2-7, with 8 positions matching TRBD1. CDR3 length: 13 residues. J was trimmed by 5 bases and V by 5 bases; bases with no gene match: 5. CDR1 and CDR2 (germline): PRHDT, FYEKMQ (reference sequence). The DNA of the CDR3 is TGTGCCAGCAGCGAGACAGGGGCTGACGAGCAGTACTTC. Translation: CASSETGADEQYF.